The 22 T cell receptor beta chains in this list originate from one sample, sequenced in a study of cytomegalovirus exposure and HLA in healthy donors. Sequencing was performed with immunoSEQ multiplex PCR; in TCRdb, only in-frame clones are kept and a portion is missing. Of 100,000 to 150,000 clones in the sample, 89% were seen once. The sample comprised PBMCs. The receptors derive from a woman between 18 and 29 years old in good health and CMV-seronegative.

The chain is built from TRBV29-1 and TRBJ1-2; D may be TRBD1 (5 bases). The V gene lost 4 bases and the J gene lost 6 bases, with 9 bases spanning the gap. Germline V gene lookup returns CDR1 SQVTM and CDR2 ANQGSEA. This CDR3 comprises 11 residues. In nucleotides, the CDR3 is TGCAGCGTTGCGGTGGACAATGGCTACACCTTC. This sequence encodes CSVAVDNGYTF.

In its sample, this clone was seen once. The chain uses TRBV10-3 and TRBJ2-7; D not resolved. Germline V gene sequence: CDR1 ENHRY, CDR2 SYGVKD. The CDR3 totals 13 residues. V was cut by 6 bases and J by 0 bases, with 9 bases left in between. The CDR3, as DNA: TGTGCCATCAGAACAGTGACCTCCTACGAGCAGTACTTC. Encoded protein: CAIRTVTSYEQYF.

The chain combines TRBV19 with TRBJ2-7; TRBD1 matches 9 bases. V trimming: 6 bases; J trimming: 6 bases; junction bases outside the gene matches: 9. The CDR3 contains 14 residues. Germline-derived CDR1 and CDR2 are LNHDA and SQIVND (reference sequence). CDR3 amino acids: CASSTGTGLGEQYF. The CDR3, as DNA: TGTGCCAGTAGCACCGGGACAGGGCTGGGCGAGCAGTACTTC.

V gene TRBV9 combines with J gene TRBJ1-1; D gene ambiguous. This CDR3 is built from 16 residues. Trimming removed 0 bases at V and 3 bases at J, with 15 bases between. CDR1 is SGDLS, CDR2 YYNGEE, per germline. The CDR3 DNA follows: TGTGCCAGCAGCGTAGCAAGGGAGAGGGTGGACACTGAAGCTTTCTTT. It yields the protein CASSVARERVDTEAFF. The whole variable domain, remainder taken from reference TRBV9 and TRBJ1-1, is DSGVTQTPKHLITATGQRVTLRCSPRSGDLSVYWYQQSLDQGLQFLIQYYNGEERAKGNILERFSAQQFPDLHSELNLSSLELGDSALYFCASSVARERVDTEAFFGQGTRLTVV.

The chain combines TRBV11-2 with TRBJ1-1; 9 positions match TRBD1. With V trimmed by 5 bases and J by 4 bases, 14 bases remained unmatched. Germline V gene data show CDR1 as SGHAT and CDR2 as FQNNGV. This CDR3 contains 17 residues. The chain's CDR3 is CASSRRPAGDRATEAFF. The CDR3 DNA follows: TGTGCCAGCAGCCGGAGACCAGCAGGGGACAGGGCCACTGAAGCTTTCTTT.

This clone appeared a single time. J is TRBJ2-7 and V is TRBV6-1; the match to TRBD1 covers 7 bases. Germline V CDR1 and CDR2: MNHNS, SASEGT. V lost 5 bases, J lost 6 bases, and 7 bases stayed unmatched. The CDR3 runs to 13 residues. Here the CDR3 reads CASSSPTGREQYF. The CDR3 region has the DNA TGTGCCAGCAGTTCCCCGACAGGGCGCGAGCAGTACTTC.

The V and J genes are TRBV10-3 and TRBJ2-7; TRBD1 matches at 9 bases. Germline V gene lookup returns CDR1 ENHRY and CDR2 SYGVKD. Trimming removed 4 bases from V and 6 bases from J; junction bases left unmatched: 7. The CDR3 runs to 14 residues. CDR3 DNA sequence: TGTGCCATCAGTGTCCGGGACAGGGTCCCCGAGCAGTACTTC. This sequence encodes CAISVRDRVPEQYF.

The chain carries TRBV19 and TRBJ2-2; 7 nucleotides agree with TRBD2. From germline, CDR1 is LNHDA and CDR2 SQIVND (reference sequence). The CDR3 is made up of 13 amino acids. The V gene end was trimmed by 7 bases and the J gene end by 7 bases; junction bases not matched to a gene: 6. DNA for the CDR3: TGTGCCAGTACCAATAGGGAGGGCGGGGAGCTGTTTTTT. This codes for CASTNREGGELFF. Drawing the rest from reference TRBV19 and TRBJ2-2, the complete variable domain is DGGITQSPKYLFRKEGQNVTLSCEQNLNHDAMYWYRQDPGQGLRLIYYSQIVNDFQKGDIAEGYSVSREKKESFPLTVTSAQKNPTAFYLCASTNREGGELFFGEGSRLTVL.

CDR3 protein: CASSSTRFGTQYF. The CDR3 region has the DNA TGTGCCAGCAGCTCGACACGATTCGGGACCCAGTACTTC. The chain is built from TRBV7-2 and TRBJ2-5, with D unresolved. Looked up from germline, CDR1 is SGHTA and CDR2 is FQGNSA. V lost 4 bases, J lost 7 bases, and 13 bases lay in between. CDR3 size: 13 residues.

The chain uses TRBV5-5 and TRBJ2-1; D not certain. Germline CDR1 SGHKS, CDR2 YYEKEE (reference sequence). V dropped 0 bases and J dropped 4 bases, with 11 bases sitting between them. CDR3 size: 15 residues. The CDR3 nucleotides read TGTGCCAGCAGCTTGGCCTTAGGAGATTACAATGAGCAGTTCTTC. It encodes CASSLALGDYNEQFF.

This sequence joins TRBV4-2 and TRBJ2-7; 11 bases are shared with TRBD2. Germline V gives CDR1 LGHNA, CDR2 YNFKEQ. V trimming: 4 bases; J trimming: 2 bases; junction bases outside the gene matches: 4. The CDR3 is made up of 15 amino acids. CDR3 region: CASSPGLAEAYEQYF. As DNA, the CDR3 is TGTGCCAGCAGCCCGGGACTAGCGGAGGCCTACGAGCAGTACTTC.

This sequence joins TRBV5-6 and TRBJ2-7, with D possibly being TRBD1 (7 bases). Germline CDR1 is SGHDT and CDR2 is YYEEEE. With 4 bases removed from V and 3 bases from J, the gap between germline ends came to 11 bases. The CDR3 loop spans 13 amino acids. DNA for the CDR3: TGTGCCAGCAGCCGGGGGACAGACTACGAGCAGTACTTC. Amino acids: CASSRGTDYEQYF.

The chain recombines TRBV6-1 with TRBJ1-3, with D uncertain. Trimming pared 2 bases from V and 0 bases from J, leaving 8 bases between. CDR1 MNHNS and CDR2 SASEGT come from the germline V gene. The CDR3 has 15 residues. The CDR3 sequence is CASSEQVRSGNTIYF. CDR3 DNA sequence: TGTGCCAGCAGTGAACAGGTCCGCTCTGGAAACACCATATATTTT.

The chain combines TRBV14 with TRBJ2-1; 7 bases map to TRBD2. V shed 0 bases, J shed 1 base, and the junction held 6 bases outside the gene matches. This CDR3 contains 17 residues. CDR1 SGHDN and CDR2 FVKESK come from the germline V gene. CDR3 bases: TGTGCCAGCAGCCAAGAAGTAATCGGGGGGTCCTACAATGAGCAGTTCTTC. Translated, it gives CASSQEVIGGSYNEQFF.

The chain uses TRBV9 and TRBJ1-2; 9 bases agree with TRBD1. CDR3 length: 14 residues. Germline CDR1 reads SGDLS; CDR2 reads YYNGEE. V trimming: 3 bases; J trimming: 5 bases; junction bases outside the gene matches: 5. The CDR3 DNA follows: TGTGCCAGCAGCGCGACGGGACAGGGATATGGCTACACCTTC. Protein sequence: CASSATGQGYGYTF. Drawing the rest from reference TRBV9 and TRBJ1-2, the complete variable domain is DSGVTQTPKHLITATGQRVTLRCSPRSGDLSVYWYQQSLDQGLQFLIQYYNGEERAKGNILERFSAQQFPDLHSELNLSSLELGDSALYFCASSATGQGYGYTFGSGTRLTVV.

The chain has TRBV5-1 and TRBJ2-2, with TRBD1 matching 7 bases. The CDR3 is 14 residues long. CDR1 is SGHRS and CDR2 is YFSETQ in the germline V gene. V was clipped by 4 bases and J by 7 bases; unmatched bases: 7. The CDR3: CASSRQGRGGELFF. In DNA, the CDR3 is TGCGCCAGCAGCCGACAGGGCAGGGGCGGGGAGCTGTTTTTT. Full variable domain (rest looked up from reference TRBV5-1 and TRBJ2-2): KAGVTQTPRYLIKTRGQQVTLSCSPISGHRSVSWYQQTPGQGLQFLFEYFSETQRNKGNFPGRFSGRQFSNSRSEMNVSTLELGDSALYLCASSRQGRGGELFFGEGSRLTVL.

V usage is TRBV11-2 and J usage is TRBJ2-3; D perhaps matches TRBD2 (6 bases). Between the trimmed V and J ends, which lost 3 bases and 4 bases, there was a span of 11 bases. Germline values: CDR1 SGHAT, CDR2 FQNNGV. CDR3 length: 14 residues. CDR3 nucleotide sequence: TGTGCCAGCAGCTTGGGTTGGGGGGCAGATACGCAGTATTTT. It translates to CASSLGWGADTQYF.

This chain links TRBV6-4 with TRBJ2-3; D is possibly TRBD2 (6 bases). The CDR3 is 18 residues long. The germline V gene has CDR1 MRHNA and CDR2 SNTAGT. Trimming took 2 bases from V and 3 from J, leaving 21 bases between them. CDR3 DNA sequence: TGTGCCAGCAGTGACATTCCACTAGCCGCAACTACGACAGATACGCAGTATTTT. Translated, it gives CASSDIPLAATTTDTQYF.

V usage is TRBV5-1 and J usage is TRBJ2-7; the match to TRBD2 covers 14 bases. The CDR3 has 15 residues. Germline V gene sequence: CDR1 SGHRS, CDR2 YFSETQ. Trimming took 7 bases from V and 7 from J; bases not matched to a gene: 10. The CDR3 spells CASRLGTSGSREQYF. The DNA for the CDR3 is TGCGCCAGCCGACTAGGGACTAGCGGGAGTCGGGAGCAGTACTTC.

The chain recombines TRBV7-9 with TRBJ1-2; 7 positions match TRBD1. The CDR3 covers 14 residues. In germline, CDR1 is SEHNR, CDR2 FQNEAQ (reference sequence). The ends lost 1 base at V and 7 bases at J; junction bases unmatched: 6. The CDR3 region is CASSLGQGELGYTF. CDR3 nucleotide sequence: TGTGCCAGCAGCTTAGGACAGGGCGAGCTTGGCTACACCTTC.

The rearrangement joins TRBV11-2 to TRBJ2-3; no reliable D call. This CDR3 is 11 amino acids long. V lost 8 bases, J lost 1 base, and 4 bases lay in between. Germline V gene data show CDR1 as SGHAT and CDR2 as FQNNGV. The CDR3 DNA is TGTGCCAGCGGAGGCACAGATACGCAGTATTTT. Its protein is CASGGTDTQYF. The variable domain in full, completed from reference TRBV11-2 and TRBJ2-3, reads EAGVAQSPRYKIIEKRQSVAFWCNPISGHATLYWYQQILGQGPKLLIQFQNNGVVDDSQLPKDRFSAERLKGVDSTLKIQPAKLEDSAVYLCASGGTDTQYFGPGTRLTVL.

The chain couples TRBV6-4 to TRBJ1-2; maybe TRBD1 (5 bases). Germline V gene data show CDR1 as MRHNA and CDR2 as SNTAGT. This CDR3 contains 17 residues. V was cut by 2 bases and J by 4 bases, with 20 bases left in between. The CDR3 protein is CASSDAVREGGPYGYTF. The DNA for the CDR3 is TGTGCCAGCAGTGACGCTGTCAGGGAAGGTGGTCCCTATGGCTACACCTTC.